Each of the 5 T cell receptor beta chains below was sequenced from the same sample in a study of CD8+CD57+ T cells in acquired aplastic anemia. It was genomic DNA that served as the template for profiling TCR beta VDJ and CDR3. Each CDR3 protein gets one entry after TCRdb re-called the reads with MiXCR. The sample comprises around 500,000 distinct CDR3 sequences, around a third of which are singletons, and 0.75% to 0.95% rests with the top ten. CD8+CD57+ cell expansion had been shown by flow cytometry in patients chosen for sequencing. Sample: sorted CD4+, CD8+, or CD8+CD57+ T cells (not recorded which) from PBMCs. All receptors come from a human donor with aplastic anemia.

The chain has TRBV19 and TRBJ2-5; D remains ambiguous. Trimming pared 0 bases from V and 10 bases from J, leaving 3 bases between. Germline V CDR1 and CDR2: LNHDA, SQIVND (reference sequence). The CDR3 is 10 residues long. For the CDR3, the DNA is TGTGCCAGTAGTATAGAGGGCCAGTACTTC. This sequence encodes CASSIEGQYF.

The CDR3 is CATSDSGQGGAEAFF. The CDR3 DNA reads TGTGCCACCAGTGATTCGGGACAGGGCGGCGCTGAAGCTTTCTTT. This chain links TRBV24-1 with TRBJ1-1, with 9 bases identical to TRBD1. J gave up 6 bases and V 2 bases, and 6 bases lay outside the gene matches. The CDR3 has 15 residues. Germline-derived CDR1 and CDR2 are KGHDR and SFDVKD.

The rearrangement uses TRBV11-2 and TRBJ2-7; D is undetermined. V lost 1 base, J lost 6 bases, and 16 bases lay in between. The length of the CDR3 is 15 residues. Per germline, CDR1 SGHAT and CDR2 FQNNGV. The CDR3 here is CASSLVAGLASEQYF. In DNA, the CDR3 is TGTGCCAGCAGCTTAGTCGCTGGGTTGGCGAGCGAGCAGTACTTC.

To note about this clonotype: Possible read error: a much larger clone is one base away. No conserved phenylalanine or tryptophan ends this CDR3, so it is likely a read error. V and J are TRBV7-3 and TRBJ1-6, with a weak D call TRBD1 (6 bases). Between the trimmed V and J ends, which lost 7 bases and 8 bases, there was a span of 15 bases. Germline V gene data show CDR1 as SGHTA and CDR2 as FQGTGA. The CDR3 extends over 14 amino acids. The CDR3 loop is CASTRGILDSPLHI. The CDR3 DNA is TGTGCCAGCACTAGGGGGATACTAGATTCACCCCTCCACATT.

The chain carries TRBV29-1 and TRBJ1-2; D unclear. The CDR3 is made up of 11 amino acids. Trimming removed 6 bases from V and 3 bases from J, with 8 bases in between. Germline CDR1 reads SQVTM; CDR2 reads ANQGSEA. The CDR3 sequence is CSVRIDYGYTF. CDR3 DNA sequence: TGCAGCGTCCGGATTGACTATGGCTACACCTTC.